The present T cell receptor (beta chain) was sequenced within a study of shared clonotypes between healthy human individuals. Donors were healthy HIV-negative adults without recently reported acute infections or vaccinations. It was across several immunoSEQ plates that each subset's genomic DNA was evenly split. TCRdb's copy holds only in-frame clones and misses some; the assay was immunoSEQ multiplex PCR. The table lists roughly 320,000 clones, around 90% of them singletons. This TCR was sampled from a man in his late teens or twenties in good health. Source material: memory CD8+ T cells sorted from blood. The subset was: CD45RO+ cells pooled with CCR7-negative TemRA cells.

The CDR3 DNA reads TGTGCCTGGAGTGGGGGGAACACCGGGGAGCTGTTTTTT. This encodes CAWSGGNTGELFF. The J gene is TRBJ2-2, the V gene TRBV30, with D uncertain. V dropped 1 base and J dropped 1 base, with 4 bases sitting between them. This CDR3 is 13 amino acids long. CDR1 and CDR2 (germline): GTSNPN, SVGIG (reference sequence).